This TCR beta chain is from a study of shared clonotypes between healthy human individuals. The wider study: The composition of the donors was a couple of women and a few men aged 18 to 49.

This CDR3 region has 16 residues. Germline loops: CDR1 LGHNA, CDR2 YNFKEQ. V was clipped by 0 bases and J by 0 bases, with 11 bases between them. Broader study findings: Roughly 5% of naive CD4 clonotypes were shared across a handful of donors. Naive subsets generally exceeded memory subsets in estimated richness.

Remarks on this clone: Its antigen is still unknown.

Using immunoSEQ multiplex PCR, the repertoire was profiled, and TCRdb retains in-frame clones only, with some absent. The profile shows 2 million to 3 million clones, approximately 93% of them singletons. Sequenced: naive CD4+ T cells from PBMCs. Sample subset: CD45RA+ positively selected. V usage is TRBV4-2 and J usage is TRBJ1-2; a weak D match, TRBD1 (6 bases). This TCR was sampled from a man between 18 and 29 years old in good health. Some clones in this sample may be carry-over from other donors' samples. The CDR3 reads CASSQDWGGSNYGYTF. Written as DNA, the CDR3 is TGTGCCAGCAGCCAAGACTGGGGGGGCTCTAACTATGGCTACACCTTC.